Listed here are 27 T cell receptor beta chains from one sample, sequenced in a study of monozygotic twins with inflammatory bowel disease. TCRdb reprocessed the 5' RACE reads, keeping one entry per CDR3 protein, no DNA. This sample lists 300,000 to 350,000 distinct CDR3 sequences; its ten largest clones have 2% to 2.5%. The sample comprised blood. The receptors come from a human donor with ulcerative colitis or Crohn's disease, or a healthy co-twin of an affected twin (not recorded which).

The chain is built from TRBV29-1 and TRBJ2-6; TCRdb's assignment of TRBD1 cannot be checked, as there is no DNA. The CDR3 runs 14 residues. Germline V CDR1 and CDR2: SQVTM, ANQGSEA. The chain's CDR3 is CSARTGSGANVLTF.

This rearrangement joins TRBV6-5 to TRBJ2-1. CDR3 size: 15 residues. Germline V gene lookup returns CDR1 MNHEY and CDR2 SVGAGI. The CDR3 sequence is CASSYRQTSNNEQSF.

The rearrangement links TRBV7-2 to TRBJ2-5. The CDR3 has 14 residues. The germline V gene encodes CDR1 SGHTA and CDR2 FQGNSA. This chain's CDR3 is CASSLFQTQETQYF.

The chain carries TRBV28 and TRBJ2-2; TCRdb lists TRBD2, though no DNA is available to test this call. The germline gives CDR1 MDHEN, CDR2 SYDVKM. This CDR3 is 13 amino acids long. CDR3 residues: CPFWRGRPGELFF.

The CDR3 here is CASSQDEGANTEAFF. This sequence joins TRBV3-1 and TRBJ1-1. Germline V lookup: CDR1 LGHDT, CDR2 YNNKEL (reference sequence). CDR3 length: 15 residues. Supplemented by reference TRBV3-1 and TRBJ1-1, the full variable domain reads DTAVSQTPKYLVTQMGNDKSIKCEQNLGHDTMYWYKQDSKKFLKIMFSYNNKELIINETVPNRFSPKSPDKAHLNLHINSLELGDSAVYFCASSQDEGANTEAFFGQGTRLTVV.

The gene calls are TRBV27 and TRBJ2-1. CDR1 and CDR2 from the germline V gene are MNHEY and SMNVEV (reference sequence). This CDR3 comprises 12 residues. The CDR3 is CASSWGRNEQFF.

V and J are TRBV9 and TRBJ2-3. The CDR3 covers 16 residues. In germline, CDR1 is SGDLS, CDR2 YYNGEE. CDR3 sequence: CASSVESVGVADTQYF.

The chain links TRBV29-1 to TRBJ1-1. CDR1 SQVTM and CDR2 ANQGSEA come from the germline V gene. This CDR3 has 13 amino acids. The CDR3 reads CSGEGQGVAEAFF.

The rearrangement links TRBV20-1 to TRBJ2-1; checking the TCRdb D call of TRBD2 is not possible without DNA. CDR1 DFQATT and CDR2 SNEGSKA come from the germline V gene (reference sequence). The CDR3 length is 15 residues. This CDR3 is CSARAERGNYNEQFF.

The chain links TRBV5-1 to TRBJ2-3. CDR3 length: 13 amino acids. CDR1 is SGHRS, CDR2 YFSETQ, per germline. The CDR3 protein is CASSSSHGDTQYF.

The chain uses TRBV10-1 and TRBJ2-2; TCRdb names TRBD1, which stays unverified in the absence of DNA. CDR1 WNHNN and CDR2 SYGVQD come from the germline V gene (reference sequence). The CDR3 consists of 14 residues. The CDR3 loop reads CASSDPGHTGELFF.

The gene calls are TRBV11-2 and TRBJ1-1; TCRdb designates TRBD1, a call that cannot be tested without DNA. CDR3 size: 17 residues. Per germline, CDR1 SGHAT and CDR2 FQNNGV. CDR3 residues: CASSSYRRQDLNTEAFF.

The chain couples TRBV19 to TRBJ1-6. The CDR3 contains 15 residues. Per germline, CDR1 LNHDA and CDR2 SQIVND (reference sequence). CDR3 amino acids: CASRDSWLDNSPLHF.

V gene TRBV6-2 or TRBV6-3 combines with J gene TRBJ1-6. Germline V gene data show CDR1 as MNHEY and CDR2 as SVGEGT. The CDR3 runs 13 residues. The CDR3 sequence is CASSLINDSPLHF.

The rearrangement links TRBV29-1 to TRBJ1-1; there is no DNA to check the TCRdb D call of TRBD1. CDR1 and CDR2 (germline): SQVTM, ANQGSEA. This CDR3 is 14 amino acids long. The CDR3 region is CSVWGDRGGTEAFF.

The CDR3 protein is CASSQRGPRTYGYTF. The rearrangement uses TRBV28 and TRBJ1-2. The CDR3 has 15 residues. CDR1 and CDR2 (germline): MDHEN, SYDVKM.

V usage is TRBV11-2 and J usage is TRBJ1-1. Germline V gives CDR1 SGHAT, CDR2 FQNNGV. The length of the CDR3 is 15 residues. CDR3: CASSLQDPRVVGAFF.

The V call is TRBV5-6, the J call TRBJ2-2. Germline CDR1 SGHDT, CDR2 YYEEEE. This CDR3 has 13 residues. CDR3 sequence: CASSLVPSGELFF.

The chain employs TRBV3-1 and TRBJ2-1; there is no DNA to check the TCRdb D call of TRBD1. This CDR3 contains 16 residues. CDR1 and CDR2 (germline): LGHDT, YNNKEL (reference sequence). This CDR3 is CASSQTGTGLYNEQFF.

This chain uses TRBV5-1 with TRBJ1-1; without DNA, the TCRdb call of TRBD1 cannot be checked. This CDR3 has 16 amino acids. Germline V CDR1 and CDR2: SGHRS, YFSETQ. CDR3 region: CASSLRGPDVNTEAFF.

The chain employs TRBV12-3 or TRBV12-4 and TRBJ2-3; TCRdb picks TRBD2, but there is no DNA to check that call. The CDR3 spans 17 residues. The CDR3 region is CASRWTSGGGSTDTQYF.

V usage is TRBV12-3 or TRBV12-4 and J usage is TRBJ2-1; TCRdb returns TRBD1, unconfirmable since there is no DNA. This CDR3 region has 13 residues. CDR3: CASSLGAADRGFF.

The chain links TRBV29-1 to TRBJ1-2; without DNA, the TCRdb call of TRBD1 cannot be checked. Per the germline V gene, CDR1 is SQVTM and CDR2 is ANQGSEA. The CDR3 length is 15 residues. The CDR3 here is CSVEGGPGQVYGYTF.

V usage is TRBV10-3 and J usage is TRBJ2-7; TCRdb selects TRBD2, and the lack of DNA leaves this call unchecked. The germline CDR1 and CDR2 sequences are ENHRY and SYGVKD. This CDR3 spans 14 amino acids. Here the CDR3 reads CAISELAGVSEQYF.

J is TRBJ1-1 and V is TRBV27; the D call of TRBD1 rests on TCRdb alone, since no DNA is present to check it. CDR1 and CDR2 (germline): MNHEY, SMNVEV (reference sequence). The length of the CDR3 is 13 residues. The CDR3 region is CASSFGTGTEAFF.

The chain combines TRBV18 with TRBJ1-6. Germline CDR1 is KGHSH and CDR2 is LQKENI. This CDR3 has 14 amino acids. CDR3 sequence reads: CASSTSGSNSPLHF.

CDR3: CASRPPSGNTIYF. This rearrangement joins TRBV7-3 to TRBJ1-3. CDR1 SGHTA and CDR2 FQGTGA come from the germline V gene. The CDR3 covers 13 residues.